The 16 T cell receptor beta chains below come from one sample, sequenced in a study of shared clonotypes between healthy human individuals. Assay: immunoSEQ multiplex PCR; the TCRdb copy retains only in-frame clones and omits some. The sample holds some 2,100,000 clones, 95% seen once. Sample: naive CD4+ T cells sorted from blood. Subset described: CD45RA+ positively selected. The receptors shown here come from a man between 18 and 35 years old in good health.

A note on this clone: The junction departs from the called germline gene at one end, perhaps through a read error. This rearrangement joins TRBV6-6 to TRBJ2-3, with D perhaps TRBD1 (5 bases). The CDR3 consists of 14 residues. Per the germline V gene, CDR1 is MNHNY and CDR2 is SVGAGI (reference sequence). CDR3 nucleotides: TGTGCCAGCAGAAAGGGGCCCAGCACTGATACGCAGTATTTT. Amino acids: CASRKGPSTDTQYF.

The genes are TRBV6-1 and TRBJ1-2; unclear D gene. The V end was cut by 1 base, the J end by 4 bases, with 13 bases between. CDR3 size: 15 residues. Per germline, CDR1 MNHNS and CDR2 SASEGT. The CDR3 loop reads CASSEGLGAAYGYTF. In nucleotides, the CDR3 is TGTGCCAGCAGTGAAGGCCTTGGCGCTGCCTATGGCTACACCTTC.

The chain links TRBV2 to TRBJ2-1; D unresolved. V was cut by 7 bases and J by 7 bases, with 11 bases left in between. CDR1 is SNHLY and CDR2 is FYNNEI in the germline V gene. The CDR3 is made up of 12 amino acids. The CDR3: CASKPGGNEQFF. The DNA of the CDR3 is TGTGCCAGCAAACCGGGCGGAAATGAGCAGTTCTTC.

J is TRBJ1-2 and V is TRBV11-2, with D maybe TRBD1 (5 bases). CDR3 size: 13 residues. V gave up 1 base and J gave up 8 bases, with 11 bases separating them. Germline V gene sequence: CDR1 SGHAT, CDR2 FQNNGV. CDR3 protein: CASSLAAGNGYTF. CDR3 coding DNA: TGTGCCAGCAGCTTAGCGGCAGGGAACGGCTACACCTTC.

The CDR3 reads CASSPDYSRTQYF. The CDR3 DNA reads TGTGCCAGCTCTCCCGACTATTCAAGGACGCAGTATTTT. The chain combines TRBV18 with TRBJ2-3, with D perhaps TRBD2 (5 bases). V was cut by 6 bases and J by 9 bases, with 16 bases left in between. Germline CDR1 reads KGHSH; CDR2 reads LQKENI. The CDR3 loop spans 13 amino acids.

The rearrangement uses TRBV5-1 and TRBJ1-2; D is possibly TRBD1 (5 bases). V gave up 4 bases and J gave up 2 bases, with 15 bases separating them. Per the germline V gene, CDR1 is SGHRS and CDR2 is YFSETQ. The CDR3 is made up of 15 amino acids. CDR3 loop: CASSLREGSNYGYTF. The CDR3, as DNA: TGCGCCAGCAGCCTCAGGGAGGGGAGCAACTATGGCTACACCTTC.

This chain uses TRBV30 with TRBJ2-1, with D maybe TRBD1 (5 bases). CDR1 and CDR2 (germline): GTSNPN, SVGIG (reference sequence). With 3 bases removed from V and 4 bases from J, the gap between germline ends came to 10 bases. The CDR3 extends over 13 amino acids. The CDR3 reads CAWRWGGYNEQFF. The CDR3 DNA is TGTGCCTGGAGATGGGGCGGTTACAATGAGCAGTTCTTC.

V gene TRBV2 combines with J gene TRBJ1-1; D is perhaps TRBD1 (6 bases). Trimming cost V 6 bases and J 4 bases, with 12 bases left between them. Germline V lookup: CDR1 SNHLY, CDR2 FYNNEI. CDR3 length: 13 amino acids. CDR3 amino acids: CASSFTGPTEAFF. The DNA for the CDR3 is TGTGCCAGCAGCTTTACAGGGCCCACTGAAGCTTTCTTT.

The genes are TRBV18 and TRBJ2-1; TRBD2 matches at 9 bases. CDR1 and CDR2 (germline): KGHSH, LQKENI. The CDR3 is 15 residues long. V was pared by 3 bases and J by 8 bases, with 8 bases of the junction left unmatched. This CDR3 is CASSPQAGGLDEQFF. The CDR3 nucleotides are TGTGCCAGCTCACCCCAAGCGGGGGGCCTGGATGAGCAGTTCTTC.

The gene calls are TRBV2 and TRBJ2-2; TRBD2 aligns across 9 bases. Germline V gene data show CDR1 as SNHLY and CDR2 as FYNNEI. This CDR3 is 19 amino acids long. V shed 0 bases and J 2 bases; nucleotides not matched to a gene: 10. The CDR3 loop is CASSEALPSGNSNTGELFF. The DNA of the CDR3 is TGTGCCAGCAGTGAAGCGCTCCCTAGCGGGAATAGCAACACCGGGGAGCTGTTTTTT.

V and J are TRBV6-1 and TRBJ1-2; 11 bases agree with TRBD1. The V gene end was trimmed by 3 bases and the J gene end by 8 bases; junction bases not matched to a gene: 8. This CDR3 has 15 amino acids. The V gene's germline CDR1 is MNHNS and CDR2 SASEGT. CDR3 DNA sequence: TGTGCCAGCAGTGAGGGCGGACAGGGGGCTAGAGGCTACACCTTC. Translated, it gives CASSEGGQGARGYTF.

The rearrangement links TRBV9 to TRBJ1-2; the D gene is possibly TRBD1 (5 bases). Germline V CDR1 and CDR2: SGDLS, YYNGEE. V lost 0 bases, J lost 4 bases, and 13 bases lay in between. This CDR3 is built from 15 residues. In nucleotides, the CDR3 is TGTGCCAGCAGCGTAGGGGGGTCGGCGAGCTATGGCTACACCTTC. Translated: CASSVGGSASYGYTF.

The CDR3 is CASIEWADTQYF. CDR3 in DNA: TGTGCCAGCATCGAGTGGGCCGATACGCAGTATTTT. The genes are TRBV11-2 and TRBJ2-3, with unresolved D. CDR1 is SGHAT and CDR2 is FQNNGV in the germline V gene. CDR3 length: 12 amino acids. V lost 7 bases to trimming and J lost 6 bases, with 11 bases between them.

The chain employs TRBV7-6 and TRBJ2-7; D is unclear. V gave up 8 bases and J gave up 0 bases, with 11 bases separating them. Germline CDR1 and CDR2: SGHVS and FNYEAQ. The CDR3 has 13 amino acids. For the CDR3, the DNA is TGTGCCAGCGCGGTGTCCAGCTCCTACGAGCAGTACTTC. Translation gives CASAVSSSYEQYF.

The V and J genes are TRBV7-2 and TRBJ1-2; tentatively, D is TRBD1 (5 bases). Germline V gene lookup returns CDR1 SGHTA and CDR2 FQGNSA. Trimming pared 1 base from V and 7 bases from J, leaving 13 bases between. The CDR3 has 14 residues. This CDR3 is CASSLVEGLSGYTF. The CDR3 nucleotides read TGTGCCAGCAGCTTAGTCGAGGGGTTGAGTGGCTACACCTTC.

The chain has TRBV5-1 and TRBJ2-7, with 11 bases aligning to TRBD1. Germline V gives CDR1 SGHRS, CDR2 YFSETQ. The CDR3 is 14 amino acids. Germline trimming cut 4 bases from V and 5 bases from J; bases unmatched to any gene: 5. The CDR3 region has the DNA TGCGCCAGCAGCAGGACAGGGGGCTCTAACGAGCAGTACTTC. It codes for CASSRTGGSNEQYF.